This T cell receptor (beta chain) was identified during a study of a mutant IDH1 vaccine in newly diagnosed glioma. The data were produced by immunoSEQ multiplex PCR, yet TCRdb's version contains in-frame clones alone and is incomplete. The profile shows fewer than 150,000 clones, 85% to 90% of them singletons. V was pared by 3 bases and J by 0 bases, with 11 bases between. In germline, CDR1 is KGHSH, CDR2 LQKENI. CDR3 length: 15 residues. As to this clone: Its antigen is currently unknown.

Time point: week 11, during vaccination. Every vaccination contained 300 ug of the mutant IDH1 20-mer peptide and was paired with topical imiquimod. The clonotype comes from a woman between 45 and 60 years old with glioma. The chain recombines TRBV18 with TRBJ1-2; no clear D gene. This sample comprised PBMCs, obtained from a glioma patient whose treatment included an IDH1 peptide vaccine. The CDR3 reads CASSPPTSANYGYTF. CDR3 bases: TGTGCCAGCTCACCCCCTACGTCAGCTAACTATGGCTACACCTTC.